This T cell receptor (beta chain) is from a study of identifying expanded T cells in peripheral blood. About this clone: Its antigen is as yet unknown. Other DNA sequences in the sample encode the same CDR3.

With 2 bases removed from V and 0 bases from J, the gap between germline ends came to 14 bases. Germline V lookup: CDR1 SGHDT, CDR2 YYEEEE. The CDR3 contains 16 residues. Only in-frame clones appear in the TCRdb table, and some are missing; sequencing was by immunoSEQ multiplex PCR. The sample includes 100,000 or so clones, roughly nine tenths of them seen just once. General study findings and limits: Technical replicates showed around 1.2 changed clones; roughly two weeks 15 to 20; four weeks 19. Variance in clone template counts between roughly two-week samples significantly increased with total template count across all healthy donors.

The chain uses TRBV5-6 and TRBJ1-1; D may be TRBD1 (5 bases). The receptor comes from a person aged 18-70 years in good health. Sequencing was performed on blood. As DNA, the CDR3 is TGTGCCAGCAGCTTCTACACAGGCCGAATGAACACTGAAGCTTTCTTT. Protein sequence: CASSFYTGRMNTEAFF.